The rows below give T cell receptor beta chains drawn from one sample of a study of vaccination effects on CD4 cells after COVID-19. Assay: immunoSEQ multiplex PCR; the TCRdb copy retains only in-frame clones and omits some. The sample holds about 28,000 clones, less than 75% seen once. These receptors are not linked to any known antigen. The specimen comprised CD4+ T cells from PBMCs cultured with HCoV-NL63 spike peptides, sampled after COVID-19 vaccination. These receptors came from a human donor who received a COVID-19 vaccine. The CDR3 runs from the conserved cysteine through the conserved F or W. D genes are given only for firm matches. Expanded clones are given a class, and other clones once, few, many or no size at all.

j_call	d_call	clone_size	v_call	cdr3_aa	cdr3_nt
TRBJ2-1	-	-	TRBV5-6	CASSAPRRQGRLGDEQFF	TGTGCCAGCAGCGCCCCCCGGAGGCAGGGACGTTTAGGCGATGAGCAGTTCTTC
TRBJ2-5	-	-	TRBV21-1	CASRGKWARETQYF	TGTGCCAGCAGGGGCAAGTGGGCCAGAGAGACCCAGTACTTC
TRBJ2-1	-	-	TRBV2	CASTLSSYNEQFF	TGTGCCAGCACCCTTTCGAGCTACAATGAGCAGTTCTTC
TRBJ1-5	TRBD1	-	TRBV7-8	CASSLTNDRGNQPQHF	TGTGCCAGCAGCTTAACCAATGACAGGGGAAACCAGCCCCAGCATTTT
TRBJ1-3	-	-	TRBV7-9	CASSLWTAETGNTIYF	TGTGCCAGCAGCTTATGGACAGCCGAGACGGGAAACACCATATATTTT
TRBJ1-1	TRBD1	-	TRBV4-2	CASGETGKLVEAFF	TGTGCCAGCGGAGAGACAGGGAAATTAGTTGAAGCTTTCTTT
TRBJ2-3	-	-	TRBV5-8	CASSPGSTDTQYF	TGTGCCAGCAGCCCAGGGAGCACAGATACGCAGTATTTT
TRBJ2-1	-	-	TRBV6-5	CASSYSERRGEQFF	TGTGCCAGCAGTTACTCGGAGCGACGGGGTGAGCAGTTCTTC
TRBJ2-1	-	few	TRBV7-9	CASSLGGLLGNNWDEQFF	TGTGCCAGCAGCTTAGGCGGACTTCTAGGCAACAACTGGGATGAGCAGTTCTTC
TRBJ1-5	TRBD1	-	TRBV18	CASSPTGQGADQPQHF	TGTGCCAGCTCACCTACGGGACAGGGGGCTGATCAGCCCCAGCATTTT
TRBJ2-1	TRBD1	-	TRBV19	CASTPGQGAYNEQFF	TGTGCCAGTACCCCGGGACAGGGTGCCTACAATGAGCAGTTCTTC
TRBJ1-5	TRBD1	-	TRBV2	CAGGGGFGNQPQHF	TGTGCCGGTGGAGGGGGCTTCGGCAATCAGCCCCAGCATTTT
TRBJ1-4	TRBD1	-	TRBV2	CASSRQGSSNEKLFF	TGTGCCAGCAGTCGACAGGGGTCCAGTAATGAAAAACTGTTTTTT
TRBJ2-3	-	few	TRBV29-1	CSVTILSTDTQYF	TGCAGCGTGACCATACTTAGCACAGATACGCAGTATTTT
TRBJ2-2	-	-	TRBV19	CASKPWRFNTGELFF	TGTGCCAGTAAACCGTGGAGATTTAACACCGGGGAGCTGTTTTTT
TRBJ1-1	-	-	TRBV19	CASSIDPASEAFF	TGTGCCAGTAGTATAGATCCGGCAAGTGAAGCTTTCTTT